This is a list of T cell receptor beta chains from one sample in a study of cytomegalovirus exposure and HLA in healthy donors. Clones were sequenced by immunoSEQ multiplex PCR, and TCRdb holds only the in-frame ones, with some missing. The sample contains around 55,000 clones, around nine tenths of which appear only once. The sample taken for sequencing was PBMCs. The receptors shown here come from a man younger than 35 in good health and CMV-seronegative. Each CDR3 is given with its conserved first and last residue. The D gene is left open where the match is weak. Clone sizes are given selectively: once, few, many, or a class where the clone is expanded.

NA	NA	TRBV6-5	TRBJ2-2	CASTPGPRTGELFF	TGTGCCAGCACCCCTGGGCCCCGGACCGGGGAGCTGTTTTTT
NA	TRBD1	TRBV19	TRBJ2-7	CASSPRPDRDSYEQYF	TGTGCCAGTAGTCCGCGCCCGGACAGGGACTCCTACGAGCAGTACTTC
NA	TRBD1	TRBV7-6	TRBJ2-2	CASSARRTHPGTGGDAGELFF	TGTGCCAGCAGCGCCCGACGAACACACCCCGGGACAGGGGGCGACGCCGGGGAGCTGTTTTTT
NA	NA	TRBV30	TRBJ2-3	CAWNKLGRTDTQYF	TGTGCCTGGAACAAACTAGGGCGCACAGATACGCAGTATTTT
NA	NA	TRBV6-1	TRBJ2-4	CASRMEGIQYF	TGTGCCAGCAGAATGGAGGGCATTCAGTACTTC
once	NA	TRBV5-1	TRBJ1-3	CASSEQGIGNTIYF	TGCGCCAGCAGCGAACAGGGTATCGGAAACACCATATATTTT
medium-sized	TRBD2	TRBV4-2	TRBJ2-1	CASSQDWGLAGSNEQFF	TGTGCCAGCAGCCAAGATTGGGGACTAGCGGGAAGCAATGAGCAGTTCTTC
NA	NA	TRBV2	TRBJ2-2	CASKLIRDTGELFF	TGTGCCAGCAAGCTAATCCGGGACACCGGGGAGCTGTTTTTT
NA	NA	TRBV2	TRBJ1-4	CASSVRRGRIGSVTNEKLFF	TGTGCCAGCAGTGTTAGGAGGGGAAGGATAGGCTCGGTAACTAATGAAAAACTGTTTTTT
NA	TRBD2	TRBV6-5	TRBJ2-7	CASSPQGEGYEQYF	TGTGCCAGCAGTCCTCAAGGGGAGGGATACGAGCAGTACTTC
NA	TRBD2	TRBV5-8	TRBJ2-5	CASRVWGLGPQETQYF	TGTGCCAGCAGAGTATGGGGACTAGGCCCCCAAGAGACCCAGTACTTC
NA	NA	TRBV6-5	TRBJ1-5	CASSAQGRNQPQHF	TGTGCCAGCAGCGCACAGGGCCGGAATCAGCCCCAGCATTTT
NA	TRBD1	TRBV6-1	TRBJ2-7	CATSYIQGNEQYF	TGTGCCACCTCATATATACAGGGGAACGAGCAGTACTTC
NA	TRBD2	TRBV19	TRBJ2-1	CASSDFLEREVQSSYNEQFF	TGTGCCAGTAGTGACTTCTTGGAGCGGGAGGTTCAAAGCTCCTACAATGAGCAGTTCTTC
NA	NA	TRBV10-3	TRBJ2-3	CAISASTDTQYF	TGTGCCATCAGTGCGAGCACAGATACGCAGTATTTT
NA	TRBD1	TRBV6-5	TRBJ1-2	CASSYSDRVRDGYTF	TGTGCCAGCAGTTACTCGGACAGGGTACGGGATGGCTACACCTTC
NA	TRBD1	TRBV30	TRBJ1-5	CAWGTGTGNQPQHF	TGTGCCTGGGGAACCGGGACAGGGAATCAGCCCCAGCATTTT